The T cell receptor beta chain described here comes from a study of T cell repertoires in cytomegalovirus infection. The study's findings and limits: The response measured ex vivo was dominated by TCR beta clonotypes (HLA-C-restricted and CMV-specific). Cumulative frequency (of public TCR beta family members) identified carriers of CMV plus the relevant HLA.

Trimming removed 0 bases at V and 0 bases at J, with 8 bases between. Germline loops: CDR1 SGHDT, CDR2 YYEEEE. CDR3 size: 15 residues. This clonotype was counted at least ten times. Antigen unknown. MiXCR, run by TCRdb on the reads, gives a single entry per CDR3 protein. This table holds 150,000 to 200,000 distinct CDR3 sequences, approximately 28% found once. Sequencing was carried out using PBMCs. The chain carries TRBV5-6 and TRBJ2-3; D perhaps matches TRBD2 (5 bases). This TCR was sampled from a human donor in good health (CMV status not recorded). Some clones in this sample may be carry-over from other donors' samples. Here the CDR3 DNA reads TGTGCCAGCAGCTTGGGAGGGTCTAGCACAGATACGCAGTATTTT. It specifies CASSLGGSSTDTQYF.